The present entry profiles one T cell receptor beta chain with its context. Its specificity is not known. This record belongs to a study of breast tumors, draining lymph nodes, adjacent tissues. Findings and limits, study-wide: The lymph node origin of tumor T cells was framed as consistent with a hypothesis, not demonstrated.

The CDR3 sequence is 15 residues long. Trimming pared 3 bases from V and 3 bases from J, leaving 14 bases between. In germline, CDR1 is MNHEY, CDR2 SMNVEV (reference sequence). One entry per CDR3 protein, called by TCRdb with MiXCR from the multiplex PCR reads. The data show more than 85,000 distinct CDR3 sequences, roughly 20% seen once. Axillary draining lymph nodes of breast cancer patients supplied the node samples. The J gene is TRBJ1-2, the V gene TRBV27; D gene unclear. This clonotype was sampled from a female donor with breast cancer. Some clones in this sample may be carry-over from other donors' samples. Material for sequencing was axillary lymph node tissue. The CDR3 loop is CASSFFFGNDYGYTF. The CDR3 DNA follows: TGTGCCAGCAGTTTTTTCTTTGGCAATGACTATGGCTACACCTTC.